This TCR beta chain stems from a study of blood T cell repertoires in COVID-19. Overall study: T cells, B-cell-depleted T cells, or PBMCs provided the cDNA or gDNA that served as material.

The protocol was immunoSEQ multiplex PCR, while the TCRdb copy is restricted to in-frame clones and leaves out a portion. This table has about 70,000 clones, around 80% appearing once. CDR3 size: 15 residues. V gave up 3 bases and J gave up 4 bases, with 15 bases separating them. Germline CDR1 and CDR2: LNHDA and SQIVND (reference sequence). J is TRBJ1-1 and V is TRBV19, with D tentatively TRBD1 (5 bases). The specimen sequenced was peripheral blood. This clonotype was obtained from a man older than 75 with acute or convalescent COVID-19. This CDR3 reads CASSILAGRGTEAFF. CDR3 coding DNA: TGTGCCAGTAGTATCCTCGCAGGGAGGGGCACTGAAGCTTTCTTT.